This TCR beta chain is from a study of cytomegalovirus exposure and HLA in healthy donors. The CDR3 is made up of 14 amino acids. Germline V lookup: CDR1 SEHNR, CDR2 FQNEAQ (reference sequence). The PCR ran on 60 Vbeta and 13 Jbeta primers. Only in-frame clones appear in the TCRdb table, and some are missing; sequencing was by immunoSEQ multiplex PCR. The table lists over 95,000 clones, about 80% of them singletons, with roughly 2.6% in the top ten. The sequence came from a female donor in good health and CMV-seronegative. The rearrangement links TRBV7-9 to TRBJ2-5; possible D gene TRBD1, 5 bases. The tail of the sequence fits TRBJ2-7 better, so the J call may be wrong. Material for sequencing was PBMCs. The CDR3 nucleotides are TGTGCCAGCAGCATTCCAGGGCGGAGCTACGAGCAGTACTTC. Residues: CASSIPGRSYEQYF.